The clone carrying this T cell receptor (beta chain) was seen just once. This sample was taken from a study of T cell changes during pregnancy in multiple sclerosis. Profiled with immunoSEQ multiplex PCR; TCRdb holds only in-frame clones, not every one. Among about 45,000 clones listed, less than 95% were seen once. V was clipped by 4 bases and J by 5 bases; unmatched bases: 22. The CDR3 loop spans 21 amino acids. CDR1 and CDR2 (germline): SGDLS, YYNGEE. Source: CD8+ T cells from peripheral blood mononuclear cells, taken in the second trimester of pregnancy. The TCR comes from a female donor with multiple sclerosis, enrolled in a pregnancy study. The rearrangement joins TRBV9 to TRBJ2-2; 11 positions match TRBD2. The CDR3 DNA reads as TGTGCCAGCAGCCTCCGGACAGGTGAGACTAGCGGGGCAAGTGAAACCGGGGAGCTGTTTTTT. It translates to CASSLRTGETSGASETGELFF.